The 13 T cell receptor beta chains listed next were all sequenced from one sample in a study of CXCR3-negative and CXCR3-positive naive CD8 T cells. UMI labels and 5' RACE were used to prepare the TRB cDNA libraries. Reanalyzing the 5' RACE reads, TCRdb keeps one entry per CDR3 protein, without DNA. There are 4,500 to 7,000 distinct CDR3 sequences in the sample, with 1% to 1.5% held by the top ten. Sample: naive CXCR3- CD8+ T cells from blood. As for subset: CD45RO-CCR7+CD27+CD95- naive CD8+ T cells lacking CXCR3 (TNR3-). The source is a human donor in good health. Some clones in this sample may be carry-over from other donors' samples.

The rearrangement uses TRBV19 and TRBJ1-1; TCRdb proposes TRBD1, but this gene call is untestable without DNA. Germline CDR1 is LNHDA and CDR2 is SQIVND (reference sequence). The CDR3 has 15 amino acids. The CDR3 region is CASSPTALMNTVAFF. The complete variable domain, with remaining parts taken from reference TRBV19 and TRBJ1-1, reads DGGITQSPKYLFRKEGQNVTLSCEQNLNHDAMYWYRQDPGQGLRLIYYSQIVNDFQKGDIAEGYSVSREKKESFPLTVTSAQKNPTAFYLCASSPTALMNTVAFFGQGTRLTVV.

The CDR3: CASTGSYNEQFF. The V gene is TRBV5-1, the J gene TRBJ2-1; TCRdb's D call, TRBD1, is unchecked because there is no DNA. CDR3 length: 12 residues. CDR1 and CDR2 from the germline V gene are SGHRS and YFSETQ.

This clonotype is deemed medium-sized (0.01 to 0.1%) by its frequency. V is TRBV28 and J is TRBJ2-3. The CDR3 extends over 14 amino acids. CDR1 MDHEN and CDR2 SYDVKM come from the germline V gene. This CDR3 reads CASSLVRDTDTQYF.

This clonotype counts as medium-sized by frequency. The J gene is TRBJ2-7, the V gene TRBV7-8; there is no DNA to check the TCRdb D call of TRBD2. CDR1 is SGHVS, CDR2 FQNEAQ, per germline. This CDR3 is 18 amino acids long. CDR3 amino acids: CASSPGLAGAASSYEQYF.

The V call is TRBV29-1, the J call TRBJ1-1. Per the germline V gene, CDR1 is SQVTM and CDR2 is ANQGSEA. The CDR3 has 13 amino acids. The CDR3: CSVEGDMVSEAFF.

Frequency places this clonotype as medium-sized. The chain uses TRBV7-2 and TRBJ1-3; TCRdb proposes TRBD1, but this gene call is untestable without DNA. CDR1 and CDR2 from the germline V gene are SGHTA and FQGNSA. The CDR3 covers 18 residues. The CDR3: CASSSHYLGGARGNTIYF. Drawing the rest from reference TRBV7-2 and TRBJ1-3, the complete variable domain is GAGVSQSPSNKVTEKGKDVELRCDPISGHTALYWYRQSLGQGLEFLIYFQGNSAPDKSGLPSDRFSAERTGGSVSTLTIQRTQQEDSAVYLCASSSHYLGGARGNTIYFGEGSWLTVV.

This clonotype is called medium-sized based on its frequency. This chain links TRBV7-6 with TRBJ1-1. The CDR3 is made up of 16 amino acids. The germline CDR1 and CDR2 sequences are SGHVS and FNYEAQ. CDR3 residues: CASSMKPSGLNTEAFF.

This clonotype is labeled medium-sized based on frequency. This CDR3 is CSVLFTGLYEQYF. J is TRBJ2-7 and V is TRBV29-1. CDR1 is SQVTM, CDR2 ANQGSEA, per germline. The CDR3 has 13 residues.

The chain uses TRBV28 and TRBJ2-5; TCRdb's D call of TRBD2 is untestable without DNA. The CDR3 has 16 residues. Germline assignment: CDR1 MDHEN and CDR2 SYDVKM. The CDR3 reads CAARAREPSFQETQYF.

By frequency, this clonotype registers medium-sized. The rearrangement joins TRBV15 to TRBJ2-1; TCRdb names TRBD1, which stays unverified in the absence of DNA. Germline loops: CDR1 LNHNV, CDR2 YYDKDF (reference sequence). This CDR3 is 13 amino acids long. CDR3: CATTPGRYNEQFF.

The rearrangement uses TRBV7-2 and TRBJ2-7. Germline V lookup: CDR1 SGHTA, CDR2 FQGNSA. The CDR3 consists of 13 residues. CDR3: CASSKGLTYEQYF. The full variable domain, with the rest looked up from reference TRBV7-2 and TRBJ2-7, is GAGVSQSPSNKVTEKGKDVELRCDPISGHTALYWYRQSLGQGLEFLIYFQGNSAPDKSGLPSDRFSAERTGGSVSTLTIQRTQQEDSAVYLCASSKGLTYEQYFGPGTRLTVT.

Frequency places this clonotype as medium-sized (0.01 to 0.1%). V and J are TRBV5-6 and TRBJ2-7; TCRdb selects TRBD2, and the lack of DNA leaves this call unchecked. The germline gives CDR1 SGHDT, CDR2 YYEEEE. The CDR3 totals 16 residues. The CDR3 reads CASSPGDGPSSYEQYF. Supplemented by reference TRBV5-6 and TRBJ2-7, the full variable domain reads DAGVTQSPTHLIKTRGQQVTLRCSPKSGHDTVSWYQQALGQGPQFIFQYYEEEERQRGNFPDRFSGHQFPNYSSELNVNALLLGDSALYLCASSPGDGPSSYEQYFGPGTRLTVT.

By frequency, this clonotype registers medium-sized. The chain uses TRBV3-1 and TRBJ1-3. The CDR3 spans 17 residues. The germline CDR1 and CDR2 sequences are LGHDT and YNNKEL (reference sequence). The CDR3 sequence: CASSQGYGRISGNTIYF. The entire variable domain, with the rest obtained from reference TRBV3-1 and TRBJ1-3, is as follows: DTAVSQTPKYLVTQMGNDKSIKCEQNLGHDTMYWYKQDSKKFLKIMFSYNNKELIINETVPNRFSPKSPDKAHLNLHINSLELGDSAVYFCASSQGYGRISGNTIYFGEGSWLTVV.